A single sample gave rise to the 4 T cell receptor beta chains below, sequenced in a study of OX40 agonist ivuxolimab in advanced cancers. The library came from the immunoSEQ multiplex PCR assay. Held by TCRdb, this immuneACCESS table contains in-frame sequences only and omits some clones. Under half of the omission traces to an unresolved V gene where checked; the cause of the rest is unknown. The sample has tens of thousands of clones on record, approximately 78% of them singletons. The top ten clonotypes cover about 23% of the sample. Sequencing was performed on CD4+ or CD8+ T cells sorted from blood, taken in a trial of the OX40 agonist ivuxolimab. These TCRs come from an adult with an advanced solid tumor such as melanoma, head and neck, liver or kidney cancer.

This clone was detected only a few times. This chain connects TRBV14 to TRBJ2-2, with D unclear. Germline CDR1 and CDR2: SGHDN and FVKESK. V was trimmed by 2 bases and J by 7 bases, leaving 8 bases between them. CDR3 size: 13 residues. The chain's CDR3 is CASSQQPYGELFF. The CDR3, as DNA: TGTGCCAGCAGCCAACAGCCTTACGGGGAGCTGTTTTTT. Supplemented by reference TRBV14 and TRBJ2-2, the full variable domain reads EAGVTQFPSHSVIEKGQTVTLRCDPISGHDNLYWYRRVMGKEIKFLLHFVKESKQDESGMPNNRFLAERTGGTYSTLKVQPAELEDSGVYFCASSQQPYGELFFGEGSRLTVL.

This clone was recorded a few times. V gene TRBV6-6 combines with J gene TRBJ1-1; no clear D gene. Trimming cost V 5 bases and J 0 bases, with 10 bases left between them. The germline gives CDR1 MNHNY, CDR2 SVGAGI (reference sequence). The CDR3 has 14 residues. The CDR3 sequence: CASSEKGLNTEAFF. In nucleotides, the CDR3 is TGTGCCAGCAGTGAGAAGGGCCTGAACACTGAAGCTTTCTTT.

This clone is termed medium-sized. This chain joins TRBV7-9 and TRBJ2-1; 8 bases are shared with TRBD2. The V gene's germline CDR1 is SEHNR and CDR2 FQNEAQ (reference sequence). The CDR3 consists of 15 residues. Losses at the gene ends were 6 bases for V and 2 bases for J; bases not matched to a gene: 6. CDR3 DNA sequence: TGTGCCAGCAGTCAGGTTAGCGGGACCTACAATGAGCAGTTCTTC. Encoded protein: CASSQVSGTYNEQFF. The whole variable domain, remainder taken from reference TRBV7-9 and TRBJ2-1, is DTGVSQNPRHKITKRGQNVTFRCDPISEHNRLYWYRQTLGQGPEFLTYFQNEAQLEKSRLLSDRFSAERPKGSFSTLEIQRTEQGDSAMYLCASSQVSGTYNEQFFGPGTRLTVL.

The chain recombines TRBV7-9 with TRBJ2-3; 11 nucleotides line up with TRBD1. Trimming removed 4 bases from V and 3 bases from J; junction bases left unmatched: 0. The V gene's germline CDR1 is SEHNR and CDR2 FQNEAQ (reference sequence). The CDR3 loop spans 14 amino acids. CDR3 amino acids: CASSWDRGTDTQYF. For the CDR3, the DNA is TGTGCCAGCAGCTGGGACAGGGGGACAGATACGCAGTATTTT.